This T cell receptor (beta chain) stems from a study of shared clonotypes between healthy human individuals. Whole-study context: Per-donor plates numbered three CD4 naive, three CD4 memory, two CD8 naive and one CD8 memory.

V shed 5 bases, J shed 7 bases, and the junction held 8 bases outside the gene matches. The CDR3 spans 14 residues. Germline values: CDR1 MNHEY, CDR2 SMNVEV (reference sequence). Of note for this clone: Its antigen is undetermined.

In the original workflow: From ImmunoSEQ came sequences covering only the junction and carrying no quality scores, so filtering differed. Data came from immunoSEQ multiplex PCR; TCRdb stores just in-frame clones and leaves some out. The V and J calls and clone size were taken over from that table, and D and trimming were inferred from the DNA. The sample holds 1.5 million to 2.5 million clones, approximately 94% seen once. Terminally differentiated effector memory CD45RA+ cells were left out of the naive CD8 fraction, which was CD45RO-negative and positively selected for CCR7. Study-level points and caveats: Incompleteness in sorted-subset sequencing, despite large depth, was shown by rarefaction. Clonotypes which were not shared had lower generation probabilities than clonotypes that all four donors shared.

This chain links TRBV27 with TRBJ1-2, with 9 positions matching TRBD1. The sequence was obtained from a man aged 18 to 30 in good health. The specimen sequenced was naive CD8+ T cells sorted from blood. The CDR3 bases are TGTGCCAGCAGTGCGTCCGGGACAGGGACTGGCTACACCTTC. This gives the protein CASSASGTGTGYTF.